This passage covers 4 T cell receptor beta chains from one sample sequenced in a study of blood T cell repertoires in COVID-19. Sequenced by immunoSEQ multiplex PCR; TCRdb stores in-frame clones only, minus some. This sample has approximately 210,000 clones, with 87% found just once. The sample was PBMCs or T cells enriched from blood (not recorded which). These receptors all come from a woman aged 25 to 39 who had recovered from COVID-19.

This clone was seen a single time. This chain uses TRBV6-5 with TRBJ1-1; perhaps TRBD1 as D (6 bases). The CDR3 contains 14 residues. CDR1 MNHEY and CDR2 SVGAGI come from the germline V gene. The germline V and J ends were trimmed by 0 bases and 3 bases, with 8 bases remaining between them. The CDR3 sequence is CASSYSRTDTEAFF. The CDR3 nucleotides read TGTGCCAGCAGTTACTCGAGGACAGACACTGAAGCTTTCTTT.

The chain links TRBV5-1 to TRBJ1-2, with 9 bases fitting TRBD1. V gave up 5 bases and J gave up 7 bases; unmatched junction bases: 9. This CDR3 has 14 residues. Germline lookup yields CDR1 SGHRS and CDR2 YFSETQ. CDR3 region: CASSRDRELSGYTF. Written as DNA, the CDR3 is TGCGCCAGCAGTAGGGACAGGGAGCTGAGTGGCTACACCTTC.

This CDR3 reads CASSPGVYYGYTF. The CDR3 bases are TGTGCCAGCAGCCCGGGGGTTTACTATGGCTACACCTTC. The V call is TRBV2, the J call TRBJ1-2; D might be TRBD1 (5 bases). This CDR3 is built from 13 residues. Trimming removed 6 bases from V and 3 bases from J, with 11 bases in between. The germline V gene has CDR1 SNHLY and CDR2 FYNNEI.

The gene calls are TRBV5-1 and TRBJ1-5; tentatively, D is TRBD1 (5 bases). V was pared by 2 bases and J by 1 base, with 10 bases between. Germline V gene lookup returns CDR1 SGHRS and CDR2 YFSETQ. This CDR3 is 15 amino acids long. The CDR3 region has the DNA TGCGCCAGCAGCTTTTTGGGGGGGAGCAATCAGCCCCAGCATTTT. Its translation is CASSFLGGSNQPQHF.